The clone carrying this TCR beta chain has just a few counts. V was pared by 3 bases and J by 7 bases, with 7 bases between. The germline V gene has CDR1 KGHSH and CDR2 LQKENI. The CDR3 has 12 residues. The method was immunoSEQ multiplex PCR; TCRdb's version includes in-frame clones alone and lacks a portion of them. In the table there are approximately 120,000 clones, approximately 82% of which are singletons. The data originate from a study of blood T cell repertoires in COVID-19. Overall study: Acute and convalescent COVID-19 samples came from the United States, Italy and Spain.

Sequenced input: peripheral blood. This sequence joins TRBV18 and TRBJ2-1, with a possible D match to TRBD1 (6 bases). The clonotype was recovered from a woman between 50 and 59 years old with acute or convalescent COVID-19. The CDR3 region is CASSPTGNEQFF. CDR3 DNA: TGTGCCAGCTCACCCACAGGGAATGAGCAGTTCTTC.